Below, one TCR beta chain is given with its context. These data belong to a study of molecular identifiers for immune sequencing clone quantification. From the PCR reads, TCRdb called clonotypes with MiXCR, one entry per CDR3 protein. In the table there are hundreds of thousands of distinct CDR3 sequences, roughly 25% of which are singletons. V shed 5 bases and J 0 bases; nucleotides not matched to a gene: 12. Germline V CDR1 and CDR2: MDHEN, SYDVKM. This CDR3 contains 17 residues. The sequenced sample consisted of naive CD8+ T cells from blood, with Jurkat cell RNA spiked in. Specified subset: FACS-sorted CD8+CD4-CCR7+CD45RA+ naive T cells. The TCR was taken from a human donor in good health. Some libraries in this study had Jurkat cell RNA spiked in. V usage is TRBV28 and J usage is TRBJ1-2; 7 bases line up with TRBD1. The CDR3 reads CASSPGDSSSPNYGYTF. CDR3 DNA: TGTGCCAGCAGTCCCGGGGACAGCTCAAGTCCTAACTATGGCTACACCTTC.